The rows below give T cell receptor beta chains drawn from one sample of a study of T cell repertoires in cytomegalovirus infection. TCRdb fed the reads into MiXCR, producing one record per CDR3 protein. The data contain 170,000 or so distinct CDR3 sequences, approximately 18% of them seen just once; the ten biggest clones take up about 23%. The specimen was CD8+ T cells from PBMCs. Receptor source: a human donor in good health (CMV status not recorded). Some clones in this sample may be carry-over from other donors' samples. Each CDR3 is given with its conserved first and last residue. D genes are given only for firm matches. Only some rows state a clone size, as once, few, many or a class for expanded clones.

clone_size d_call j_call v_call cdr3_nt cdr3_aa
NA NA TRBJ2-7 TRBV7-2 TGTGCCAGCAGCTTGGGCGGGTGGGGGGAATTCGCCTACGAGCAGTACTTC CASSLGGWGEFAYEQYF
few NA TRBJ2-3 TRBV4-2 TGTGCCAGCAGCCAAGATCATCAGAGCGCAGATACGCAGTATTTT CASSQDHQSADTQYF
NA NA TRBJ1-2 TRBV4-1 TGCGCCAGCAGCCAAGCGACAGCCACCGCGCGACAGTGCTTC CASSQATATARQCF
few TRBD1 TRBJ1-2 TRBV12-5 TGTGCTAGTGGGTTGACAGGGGGCGTTGGCTACACCTTC CASGLTGGVGYTF
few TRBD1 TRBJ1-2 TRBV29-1 TGCAGCGCACCGGGACAGTATGGCTACACCTTC CSAPGQYGYTF
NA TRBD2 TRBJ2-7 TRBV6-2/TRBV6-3 TGTGCCAGCAGTTACTCGGATCCCCCGGGAGGCCTCAACTCCTACGAGCAGTACTTC CASSYSDPPGGLNSYEQYF
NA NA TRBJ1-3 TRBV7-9 TGTGCCAGCAGCCCGTATGGAAACACCATATATTTT CASSPYGNTIYF
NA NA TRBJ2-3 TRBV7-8 TGTGCCAGCAGCTTAACAGTCCCAGATACGCAGTATTTT CASSLTVPDTQYF
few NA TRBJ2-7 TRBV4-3 TGCGCCAGCAGCCAAGGGGCCCCGGACAGTTACTCCTACGAGCAGTACTTC CASSQGAPDSYSYEQYF
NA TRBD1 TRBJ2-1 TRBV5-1 TGCGCCAGCAGCGAGCGCCGGGACAGGGTTAATGAGCAGTTCTTC CASSERRDRVNEQFF
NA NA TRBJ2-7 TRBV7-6 TGTGCCAGCAGCCCACACGGGGTCCTCGACGGGCAGTACTTC CASSPHGVLDGQYF
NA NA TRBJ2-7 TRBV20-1 TGCAGTGCTAGGTCTACAGCGTACGAGCAGTACTTC CSARSTAYEQYF
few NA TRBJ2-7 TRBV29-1 TGCAGCATACGGACGGGCGGCTACGAGCAGTACTTC CSIRTGGYEQYF
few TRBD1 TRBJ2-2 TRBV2 TGTGCCAGCAGTGAACCGGAGACAGGGGATGGGACCGGGGAGCTGTTTTTT CASSEPETGDGTGELFF
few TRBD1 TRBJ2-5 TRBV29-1 TGCAGCGTTGTAACAGGGGATGAAGAGACCCAGTACTTC CSVVTGDEETQYF
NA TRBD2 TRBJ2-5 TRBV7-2 TGTGCCAGCAGGAACCCTAGCGGGGGAGCCCCAGAGACCCAGTACTTC CASRNPSGGAPETQYF
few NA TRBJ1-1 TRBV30 TGTGCCTGGAGTGAAGGGTCAATTGAAGCTTTCTTT CAWSEGSIEAFF
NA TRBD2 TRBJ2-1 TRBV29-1 TGCAGCGGCACACCTAGCGGGGGCTCTTACAATGAGCAGTTCTTC CSGTPSGGSYNEQFF
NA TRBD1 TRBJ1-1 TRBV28 TGTGCCAGCAGTTTTTGGACAGGGGGGTCTGAAGCTTTCTTT CASSFWTGGSEAFF
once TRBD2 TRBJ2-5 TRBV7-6 TGTGCCAGCAGCGGGGGACTAGCGGGGGAGCAAGAGACCCTGTACTTC CASSGGLAGEQETLYF
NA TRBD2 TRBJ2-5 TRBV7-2 TGTGCCAGCAGCCTACACCGAGTTACGGGGGGTTACCAAGAGACCCAGTACTTC CASSLHRVTGGYQETQYF
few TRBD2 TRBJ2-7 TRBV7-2 TGTGCCAGCAGCCCTAGAGCGGGGGTCTACGAGCAGTACTTC CASSPRAGVYEQYF
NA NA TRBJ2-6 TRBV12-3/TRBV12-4 TGTGCCAGCAGTTTAAGGGGAGCTCCGGTCGGGGCCAACGTCCTGACTTTC CASSLRGAPVGANVLTF
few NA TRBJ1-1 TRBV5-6 TGTGCCAGCAGCACTCGACGACAGGCGGTGGACACTGAAGCTTTCTTT CASSTRRQAVDTEAFF
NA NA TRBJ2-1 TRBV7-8 TGTGCCAGCAGCCCTATTGCTAGCGCCGAGCAGTTCTTC CASSPIASAEQFF
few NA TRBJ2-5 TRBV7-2 TGTGCCAGCAGCTTAGTTCGCGAGACCCAGTACTTC CASSLVRETQYF
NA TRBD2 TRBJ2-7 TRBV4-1 TGCGCCAGCAGCCAAGAGCTTTTCGCGGGGGGGCTATACGAGCAGTACTTC CASSQELFAGGLYEQYF
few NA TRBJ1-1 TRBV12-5 TGTGCTAGTGGTTTGGTAGGGGGGAAGGGACTAGAAGCTTTCTTT CASGLVGGKGLEAFF
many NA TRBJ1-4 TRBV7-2 TGTGCCAGCAGCTTAAGGGGCGGGGGTAAACTGTTTTTT CASSLRGGGKLFF
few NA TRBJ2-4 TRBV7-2 TGTGCCAGCAGCTTAGACAGCAAAAACGTTCAGTACTTC CASSLDSKNVQYF
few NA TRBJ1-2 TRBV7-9 TGTGCCAGCAGCGGGCGCCACTATGGCTACACCTTC CASSGRHYGYTF
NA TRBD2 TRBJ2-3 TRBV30 TGTGCCTGGAGGCCGGGACTAGAGGCAGATACGCAGTATTTT CAWRPGLEADTQYF
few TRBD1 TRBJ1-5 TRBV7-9 TGTGCCAGCAGTGGGACAGGGGAACGCAATCAGCCCCAGCATTTT CASSGTGERNQPQHF
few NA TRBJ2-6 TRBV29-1 TGCAGCGCAGCTACAGGCTTGTCTGGGGCCAACGTCCTGACTTTC CSAATGLSGANVLTF
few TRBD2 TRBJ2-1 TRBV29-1 TGCAGTTTGGCGGGGGGCCATGGGAATGAGCAGTTCTTC CSLAGGHGNEQFF
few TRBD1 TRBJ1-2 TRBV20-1 TGCAGTGCTAGTTTTTCGGACAGGGCTAACTATGGCTACACCTTC CSASFSDRANYGYTF
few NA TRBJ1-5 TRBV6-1 TGTGCCAGCAGTGAATGGGGGGACGAACACCATAGCAATCAGCCCCAGCATTTT CASSEWGDEHHSNQPQHF
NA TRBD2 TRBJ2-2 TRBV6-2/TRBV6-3 TGTGCCAGCAGTTCGATAGCGGGGTACGAGTTCTGGGAGCTGTTTTTT CASSSIAGYEFWELFF
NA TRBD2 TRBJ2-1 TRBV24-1 TGTGCCACCAGTGATGGTAGCGGGGGGACCCTCTTCCAGTTCTTC CATSDGSGGTLFQFF
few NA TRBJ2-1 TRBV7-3 TGTGCCAGCAGCGGGGATTTTGGGGGGTCCCAGTTCTTC CASSGDFGGSQFF
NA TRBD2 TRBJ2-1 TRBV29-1 TGCAGCGTTGAAGTATTACTAGCGGGGAACGGGCAGTTCTTC CSVEVLLAGNGQFF
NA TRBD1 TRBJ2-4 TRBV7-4 TGTGCCAGCAGCTCAGGAACAGGGGAATCCAAAAACATTCAGTACTTC CASSSGTGESKNIQYF
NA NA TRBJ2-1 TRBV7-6 TGTGCCAGCAGCCTGGGGTCCCCCGACTACAATGAGCAGTTCTTC CASSLGSPDYNEQFF
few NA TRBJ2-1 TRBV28 TGTGCCAGCAGTTTAAGTCTCACTAGCCTAGAGGGGGAGCAGTTCTTC CASSLSLTSLEGEQFF
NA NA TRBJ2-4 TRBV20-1 TGCAGTGCTAGAGTGGGGGTTCAGTACTTC CSARVGVQYF
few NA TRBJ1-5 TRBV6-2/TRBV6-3 TGTGCCAGCAGTGGCAGGATTAGCAATCAGCCCCAGCATTTT CASSGRISNQPQHF
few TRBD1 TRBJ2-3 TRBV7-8 TGTGCCAGCAGCTCGCCAGGGGGCGAACCTAGCTCGTTTCCCACAGATACGCAGTATTTT CASSSPGGEPSSFPTDTQYF
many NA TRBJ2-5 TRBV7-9 TGTGCCAGCACGACAGACCCGAGTGGGGAGACCCAGTACTTC CASTTDPSGETQYF
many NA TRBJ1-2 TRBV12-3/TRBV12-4 TGTGCCAGCAGTTTAGCGAGCGTGGAGGATGGCTACACCTTC CASSLASVEDGYTF
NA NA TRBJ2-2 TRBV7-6 TGTGCCAGCAGCTTACGGACTCTCGGGGAGCTGTTTTTT CASSLRTLGELFF
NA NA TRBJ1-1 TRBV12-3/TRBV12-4 TGTGCCAGCGGAACACAGGGGAACACTGAAGCTTTCTTT CASGTQGNTEAFF
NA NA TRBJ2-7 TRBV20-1 TGCAGTGCTAGAGAGCCGAATTCCTACGAGCAGTACTTC CSAREPNSYEQYF
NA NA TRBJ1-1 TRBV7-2 TGTGCCAGCAGCATATACAGTAGAGACACTGAAGCTTTCTTT CASSIYSRDTEAFF
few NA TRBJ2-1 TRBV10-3 TGTGCCATCAGCTCAACTTCACGGGGGCGTAAGGGGAATGAGCAGTTCTTC CAISSTSRGRKGNEQFF
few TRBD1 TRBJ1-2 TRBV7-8 TGTGCCAGCAGCCCAGGACAGGGGGCGGGTGGCTACACCTTC CASSPGQGAGGYTF
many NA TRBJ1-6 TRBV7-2 TGTGCCAGCAGCCCTAGGGAGGTCTTCACCTATAATTCACCCCTCCACTTT CASSPREVFTYNSPLHF
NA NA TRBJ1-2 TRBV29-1 TGCAGCGTTGAACTGACAGACCTACTGGGGGAAGGCTACACCTTC CSVELTDLLGEGYTF